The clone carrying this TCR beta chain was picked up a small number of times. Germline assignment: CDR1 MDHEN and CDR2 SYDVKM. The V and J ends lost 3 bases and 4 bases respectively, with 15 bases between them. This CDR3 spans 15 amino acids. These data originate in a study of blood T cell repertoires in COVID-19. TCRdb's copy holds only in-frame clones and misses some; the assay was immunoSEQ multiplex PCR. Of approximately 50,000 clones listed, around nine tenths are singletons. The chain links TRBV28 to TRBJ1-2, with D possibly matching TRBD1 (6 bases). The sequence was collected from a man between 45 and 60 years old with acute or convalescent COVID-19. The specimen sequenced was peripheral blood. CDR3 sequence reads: CASSFSGRGFYGYTF. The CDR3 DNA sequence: TGTGCCAGCAGTTTTTCCGGCAGGGGATTCTATGGCTACACCTTC.